The TCR beta chain under discussion was sequenced for a study of CD8 T cells in ankylosing spondylitis. This clonotype has just one count. The target antigen is unknown. The CDR3 has 15 residues. The germline gives CDR1 DFQATT, CDR2 SNEGSKA (reference sequence). V was trimmed by 3 bases and J by 2 bases, leaving 17 bases between them. Each TCR beta library was made by quantitative 5'-RACE that incorporated molecular barcodes. Using its own MiXCR run on the 5' RACE reads, TCRdb lists one record per CDR3 protein. Counted here are 750,000 to 850,000 distinct CDR3 sequences, 12% occurring once; the ten biggest clones make up roughly 0.51%. Whole-study findings and limits: Reactive arthritis synovial fluid and blood were previously reported to contain some motif variants. Apparently characteristic of ankylosing spondylitis blood was a TCR beta motif (fewer than ten highly homologous variants). There was reportedly significant enrichment of clones that were disease-linked in matched ankylosing spondylitis synovial fluid.

V and J are TRBV20-1 and TRBJ2-7; D unclear. The sequencing sample was made of blood, either unsorted or a sorted T cell fraction (not recorded which). This receptor was identified in a male donor with ankylosing spondylitis. CDR3 loop: CSASLVGLLPYEQYF. CDR3 DNA: TGCAGTGCTAGTTTAGTCGGGCTACTACCCTACGAGCAGTACTTC.